The next 25 T cell receptor beta chains were all read from a single sample in a study of blood T cell repertoires in COVID-19. Method: immunoSEQ multiplex PCR; TCRdb's copy keeps in-frame clones and lacks some. The sample has roughly 100,000 clones, 85% seen once. Material: peripheral blood. Receptors originate from a man aged 50 or older with acute or convalescent COVID-19.

The V gene is TRBV6-1, the J gene TRBJ1-2; 9 bases align to TRBD1. The CDR3 has 16 amino acids. V dropped 4 bases and J dropped 4; count of bases not matched to a gene: 10. The germline CDR1 and CDR2 sequences are MNHNS and SASEGT. CDR3: CASSALTGGSLYGYTF. The DNA for the CDR3 is TGTGCCAGCAGTGCCCTTACAGGGGGCTCCCTCTATGGCTACACCTTC.

The gene calls are TRBV6-6 and TRBJ1-2, with D uncertain. CDR1 and CDR2 from the germline V gene are MNHNY and SVGAGI (reference sequence). V was pared by 5 bases and J by 6 bases, with 7 bases between. This CDR3 contains 11 residues. The CDR3 nucleotides are TGTGCCAGCAGTCAGACTAATGGCTACACCTTC. Translating gives CASSQTNGYTF.

The chain carries TRBV6-5 and TRBJ1-6; D uncertain. CDR1 and CDR2 from the germline V gene are MNHEY and SVGAGI. The CDR3 has 14 amino acids. Trimming cost V 2 bases and J 7 bases, with 9 bases left between them. CDR3 in DNA: TGTGCCAGCAGTTACGGGAGGTCCAATTCACCCCTCCACTTT. Translation gives CASSYGRSNSPLHF.

The chain has TRBV19 and TRBJ1-1; D is ambiguous. The CDR3 covers 15 residues. The germline CDR1 and CDR2 sequences are LNHDA and SQIVND (reference sequence). V shed 1 base and J shed 0 bases, with 9 bases lying between them. This chain's CDR3 is CASSIGSDMNTEAFF. Here the CDR3 DNA reads TGTGCCAGTAGTATAGGGTCAGATATGAACACTGAAGCTTTCTTT.

V gene TRBV5-1 combines with J gene TRBJ2-2; unclear D gene. V shed 4 bases and J shed 0 bases, with 13 bases lying between them. The CDR3 is 16 residues long. Germline loops: CDR1 SGHRS, CDR2 YFSETQ. The CDR3 is CASSPTTASNTGELFF. The DNA for the CDR3 is TGCGCCAGCAGCCCGACAACAGCCTCGAACACCGGGGAGCTGTTTTTT.

This chain joins TRBV2 and TRBJ1-5; D gene uncertain. The CDR3 sequence is 16 residues long. In germline, CDR1 is SNHLY, CDR2 FYNNEI. The V end was cut by 5 bases, the J end by 0 bases, with 14 bases between. In DNA form, the CDR3 reads TGTGCCAGCAGTACTTTCACCCTAGATAGCAATCAGCCCCAGCATTTT. Translated: CASSTFTLDSNQPQHF.

This chain joins TRBV15 and TRBJ1-6, with 7 bases matching TRBD1. The CDR3 length is 13 residues. CDR1 is LNHNV, CDR2 YYDKDF, per germline (reference sequence). Losses at the gene ends were 9 bases for V and 7 bases for J; bases not matched to a gene: 6. CDR3 in amino acids: CATADRVNSPLHF. The CDR3 region has the DNA TGTGCCACAGCCGACAGGGTAAATTCACCCCTCCACTTT.

J is TRBJ2-3 and V is TRBV2; the D gene is possibly TRBD2 (6 bases). Germline V lookup: CDR1 SNHLY, CDR2 FYNNEI. The CDR3 consists of 13 residues. The ends were cut back, 8 bases at V and 6 bases at J, with 15 bases in the middle. The CDR3 bases are TGTGCCAGCCTGACAGCTGGAGGGGATACGCAGTATTTT. As protein: CASLTAGGDTQYF.

This clone was detected only once. This chain connects TRBV18 to TRBJ2-7; TRBD1 aligns across 8 bases. V shed 3 bases, J shed 5 bases, and the junction held 0 bases outside the gene matches. CDR3 length: 12 amino acids. Looked up from germline, CDR1 is KGHSH and CDR2 is LQKENI. The CDR3 bases are TGTGCCAGCTCACCGGACAGGGACGAGCAGTACTTC. Translation: CASSPDRDEQYF.

The chain links TRBV7-6 to TRBJ2-2; D not resolved. The CDR3 has 13 residues. V was shortened by 5 bases and J by 7 bases, with 11 bases between the two germline ends. CDR1 SGHVS and CDR2 FNYEAQ come from the germline V gene. CDR3 residues: CASSPRPGGELFF. The CDR3 DNA sequence: TGTGCCAGCAGCCCTAGACCGGGCGGGGAGCTGTTTTTT. Filled out from reference TRBV7-6 and TRBJ2-2, the complete variable domain reads GAGVSQSPRYKVTKRGQDVALRCDPISGHVSLYWYRQALGQGPEFLTYFNYEAQQDKSGLPNDRFSAERPEGSISTLTIQRTEQRDSAMYRCASSPRPGGELFFGEGSRLTVL.

The chain joins TRBV30 to TRBJ1-1; 10 nucleotides line up with TRBD1. CDR3 length equals 15 residues. Per the germline V gene, CDR1 is GTSNPN and CDR2 is SVGIG (reference sequence). Unmatched junction bases numbered 11, after V lost 4 bases and J lost 6 bases. CDR3 amino acids: CAWIQGDRGYAEAFF. The CDR3 region has the DNA TGTGCCTGGATTCAGGGGGACAGGGGATACGCTGAAGCTTTCTTT.

V is TRBV6-5 and J is TRBJ2-7; TRBD2 aligns across 12 bases. The V segment lost 4 bases and the J segment 2 bases; nucleotides outside the gene matches: 3. Looked up from germline, CDR1 is MNHEY and CDR2 is SVGAGI. The CDR3 consists of 15 residues. The CDR3 bases are TGTGCCAGCAGTTGGACTAGCGGGACTCCCTACGAGCAGTACTTC. It is translated as CASSWTSGTPYEQYF.

This chain links TRBV5-1 with TRBJ2-1; 8 positions match TRBD2. CDR1 and CDR2 from the germline V gene are SGHRS and YFSETQ. V lost 4 bases and J lost 0; bases outside the gene matches: 3. The CDR3 is 15 amino acids. The CDR3 sequence is CASSEAGASYNEQFF. The DNA of the CDR3 is TGCGCCAGCAGCGAAGCGGGGGCCTCCTACAATGAGCAGTTCTTC.

The chain joins TRBV29-1 to TRBJ2-3; D gene uncertain. The CDR3 has 13 amino acids. V lost 0 bases and J 12 bases, leaving 16 bases between the germline ends. CDR1 and CDR2 from the germline V gene are SQVTM and ANQGSEA. The CDR3 loop is CSVEERRSLRQYF. In nucleotides, the CDR3 is TGCAGCGTTGAAGAACGGAGAAGTCTACGCCAGTATTTT.

This chain links TRBV27 with TRBJ1-3; D is possibly TRBD1 (5 bases). V lost 6 bases and J 0 bases, leaving 9 bases between the germline ends. This CDR3 region has 14 residues. Per germline, CDR1 MNHEY and CDR2 SMNVEV (reference sequence). CDR3 in amino acids: CASRAGLSGNTIYF. CDR3 DNA sequence: TGTGCCAGCAGGGCAGGGCTCTCTGGAAACACCATATATTTT.

The CDR3 DNA reads as TGTGCTAGTGGTCCTGGGACAGGCAATCAGCCCCAGCATTTT. It encodes CASGPGTGNQPQHF. The rearrangement uses TRBV12-5 and TRBJ1-5, with 7 positions matching TRBD1. V lost 5 bases to trimming and J lost 2 bases; unmatched junction nucleotides: 3. The CDR3 is 14 residues long. Germline V CDR1 and CDR2: LGHNT, FRNRAP.

This clone was observed a single time. V is TRBV2 and J is TRBJ1-2; 8 bases are shared with TRBD1. The CDR3 has 13 amino acids. Germline assignment: CDR1 SNHLY and CDR2 FYNNEI. Trimming at V came to 6 bases and at J to 4 bases, leaving 4 bases not matched to a gene. The CDR3 loop reads CASSGDRSYGYTF. DNA for the CDR3: TGTGCCAGCAGCGGGGACAGGAGCTATGGCTACACCTTC.

The J gene is TRBJ1-5, the V gene TRBV18; 9 bases agree with TRBD1. The CDR3 runs 13 residues. The germline V gene encodes CDR1 KGHSH and CDR2 LQKENI. Trimming took 8 bases from V and 4 from J; bases not matched to a gene: 3. The CDR3 here is CASLQGANQPQHF. DNA for the CDR3: TGTGCCAGCCTACAGGGGGCTAATCAGCCCCAGCATTTT.

V and J are TRBV5-6 and TRBJ2-7; D perhaps matches TRBD2 (7 bases). Germline CDR1 and CDR2: SGHDT and YYEEEE. V lost 0 bases to trimming and J lost 1 base, with 14 bases between them. The CDR3 runs 16 residues. The CDR3 nucleotides are TGTGCCAGCAGCTTGGGAGGGAGGGGGAGTTCCTACGAGCAGTACTTC. It codes for CASSLGGRGSSYEQYF.

This clone was detected only once. One end of the junction varies from germline; a read error may be responsible. The CDR3 region has the DNA TGTGCCAGCAGGCCCACCGGACAAAGCCTCCCAAAATTT. It specifies CASRPTGQSLPKF. The genes are TRBV28 and TRBJ1-1, with a weak D call TRBD1 (5 bases). The germline CDR1 and CDR2 sequences are MDHEN and SYDVKM. The CDR3 covers 13 residues.

This chain uses TRBV19 with TRBJ1-1; D is ambiguous. The CDR3 is 12 residues long. Germline CDR1 is LNHDA and CDR2 is SQIVND (reference sequence). V was clipped by 8 bases and J by 4 bases, with 11 bases between them. CDR3 sequence: CASGEVGTEAFF. The CDR3 region has the DNA TGTGCCAGTGGTGAGGTTGGCACTGAAGCTTTCTTT.

The chain couples TRBV5-1 to TRBJ2-5; 10 nucleotides line up with TRBD2. The germline gives CDR1 SGHRS, CDR2 YFSETQ. Trimming removed 4 bases from V and 5 bases from J; junction bases left unmatched: 11. CDR3 length: 16 residues. The CDR3 coding sequence is TGCGCCAGCAGCCTACTAGCGGGAACCCTGGGGGAGACCCAGTACTTC. Translating it yields CASSLLAGTLGETQYF.

The CDR3 sequence is CASRGITPTGDTQYF. CDR3 bases: TGTGCCAGCAGGGGGATAACGCCCACGGGGGATACGCAGTATTTT. V gene TRBV27 combines with J gene TRBJ2-3; a possible D gene is TRBD2 (5 bases). The CDR3 runs to 15 residues. Trimming removed 6 bases from V and 6 bases from J, with 19 bases in between. Per the germline V gene, CDR1 is MNHEY and CDR2 is SMNVEV (reference sequence).

The J gene is TRBJ2-2, the V gene TRBV5-1; tentative D call: TRBD2 (7 bases). V gave up 4 bases and J gave up 3 bases, with 16 bases separating them. The CDR3 contains 16 residues. CDR1 SGHRS and CDR2 YFSETQ come from the germline V gene. The CDR3 DNA is TGCGCCAGCAGCGAGCTGGGGGGGGCGGACACCGGGGAGCTGTTTTTT. This encodes CASSELGGADTGELFF. Full variable domain (rest looked up from reference TRBV5-1 and TRBJ2-2): KAGVTQTPRYLIKTRGQQVTLSCSPISGHRSVSWYQQTPGQGLQFLFEYFSETQRNKGNFPGRFSGRQFSNSRSEMNVSTLELGDSALYLCASSELGGADTGELFFGEGSRLTVL.

CDR3 sequence: CASSSPHGPTNEKLFF. The CDR3 bases are TGTGCCAGCAGTAGTCCACATGGTCCAACTAATGAAAAACTGTTTTTT. The chain combines TRBV28 with TRBJ1-4; the D is unclear. Per the germline V gene, CDR1 is MDHEN and CDR2 is SYDVKM. Between the trimmed V and J ends, which lost 5 bases and 0 bases, there was a span of 13 bases. The CDR3 loop spans 16 amino acids.